The 22 T cell receptor beta chains reported below all come from one sample, sequenced in a study of blood T cell repertoires in COVID-19. The method was immunoSEQ multiplex PCR; TCRdb's version includes in-frame clones alone and lacks a portion of them. This table has about 280,000 clones, under 90% appearing once. The specimen was peripheral blood. These receptor sequences come from a woman in her forties or fifties who had recovered from COVID-19.

To note about this clone: The sample has other DNA sequences that encode this CDR3 too. This chain joins TRBV2 and TRBJ2-7; 8 bases are shared with TRBD1. From germline, CDR1 is SNHLY and CDR2 FYNNEI. There are 12 residues in the CDR3. V dropped 4 bases and J dropped 6; count of bases not matched to a gene: 2. The CDR3 sequence: CASSGQGSEQYF. CDR3 bases: TGTGCCAGCAGTGGACAGGGGTCCGAGCAGTACTTC. Combining the CDR3 with reference TRBV2 and TRBJ2-7 gives the whole variable domain EPEVTQTPSHQVTQMGQEVILRCVPISNHLYFYWYRQILGQKVEFLVSFYNNEISEKSEIFDDQFSVERPDGSNFTLKIRSTKLEDSAMYFCASSGQGSEQYFGPGTRLTVT.

J is TRBJ2-7 and V is TRBV7-2, with 11 bases fitting TRBD1. The CDR3 length is 16 residues. V dropped 5 bases and J dropped 3; count of bases not matched to a gene: 9. Looked up from germline, CDR1 is SGHTA and CDR2 is FQGNSA. CDR3 bases: TGTGCCAGCAGCCAGGACAGGGGGCTGGAAATCTACGAGCAGTACTTC. Protein product: CASSQDRGLEIYEQYF.

This clone showed up just once. The chain is built from TRBV30 and TRBJ1-5; D might be TRBD1 (5 bases). V dropped 2 bases and J dropped 0 bases, with 11 bases sitting between them. Per the germline V gene, CDR1 is GTSNPN and CDR2 is SVGIG (reference sequence). This CDR3 is 15 amino acids long. CDR3 region: CAWSSQGYSNQPQHF. The DNA for the CDR3 is TGTGCCTGGAGTTCCCAGGGTTATAGCAATCAGCCCCAGCATTTT.

This chain links TRBV7-2 with TRBJ2-3; 9 bases fit TRBD2. This CDR3 spans 15 amino acids. V shed 5 bases and J 1 base; nucleotides not matched to a gene: 4. From germline, CDR1 is SGHTA and CDR2 FQGNSA. The DNA of the CDR3 is TGTGCCAGCAGCGCGGGGGGGCCCCGCACAGATACGCAGTATTTT. Amino acid sequence: CASSAGGPRTDTQYF.

The chain employs TRBV20-1 and TRBJ1-2; 8 positions agree with TRBD1. CDR1 DFQATT and CDR2 SNEGSKA come from the germline V gene (reference sequence). Trimming cost V 3 bases and J 4 bases; bases outside gene matches: 7. The CDR3 covers 14 residues. CDR3 sequence (DNA): TGCAGTGCTAGTACCAACAGGGGGATCTATGGCTACACCTTC. Encoded protein: CSASTNRGIYGYTF.

The chain uses TRBV7-8 and TRBJ2-5, with D uncertain. Germline CDR1 is SGHVS and CDR2 is FQNEAQ. This CDR3 is built from 12 residues. V lost 5 bases and J 4 bases, leaving 8 bases between the germline ends. The CDR3 loop is CASSLILETQYF. The CDR3 DNA sequence: TGTGCCAGCAGCCTTATCCTAGAGACCCAGTACTTC.

This clone showed up just once. The chain carries TRBV7-2 and TRBJ2-3; TRBD2 matches at 7 bases. V shed 2 bases, J shed 2 bases, and the junction held 10 bases outside the gene matches. The CDR3 length is 17 residues. CDR1 and CDR2 from the germline V gene are SGHTA and FQGNSA. In DNA, the CDR3 is TGTGCCAGCAGCTTAAGTGGCGGGCTAGCGGCCACAGATACGCAGTATTTT. As protein: CASSLSGGLAATDTQYF.

CDR3 coding DNA: TGTGCCAGCGGCCGGGGGACAGGGGGGTTCCTCGGGGAGCTGTTTTTT. Translated, it gives CASGRGTGGFLGELFF. The rearrangement joins TRBV28 to TRBJ2-2, with TRBD1 identical over 11 bases. The CDR3 has 16 amino acids. Per germline, CDR1 MDHEN and CDR2 SYDVKM. J lost 7 bases, V lost 8 bases, and 12 bases had no gene match.

This chain joins TRBV24-1 and TRBJ2-3, with 7 bases matching TRBD1. V lost 5 bases to trimming and J lost 6 bases; unmatched junction nucleotides: 1. Germline CDR1 is KGHDR and CDR2 is SFDVKD. The CDR3 runs to 12 residues. CDR3 amino acids: CATSVRGDTQYF. Here the CDR3 DNA reads TGTGCCACCAGTGTCAGGGGGGATACGCAGTATTTT.

This chain joins TRBV21-1 and TRBJ1-5. TRBV21-1 is a known pseudogene. The CDR3 extends over 14 amino acids. The chain's CDR3 is CADHRGGEDQPQHF. CDR3 nucleotides: TGTGCCGATCACCGAGGGGGGGAGGATCAGCCCCAGCATTTT.

The chain is built from TRBV9 and TRBJ2-1, with TRBD1 matching over 7 bases. In germline, CDR1 is SGDLS, CDR2 YYNGEE. CDR3 length: 14 residues. The V segment lost 3 bases and the J segment 7 bases; nucleotides outside the gene matches: 7. The chain's CDR3 is CASSATGTENEQFF. The CDR3 bases are TGTGCCAGCAGCGCCACCGGGACAGAGAATGAGCAGTTCTTC.

This chain links TRBV27 with TRBJ1-1; D remains unclear. Germline V gives CDR1 MNHEY, CDR2 SMNVEV (reference sequence). V lost 4 bases to trimming and J lost 5 bases, with 17 bases between them. This CDR3 spans 15 amino acids. CDR3 DNA: TGTGCCAGCAGTTCCTCCGGGAAGGGAGGGACTGAAGCTTTCTTT. Its protein is CASSSSGKGGTEAFF.

This sequence joins TRBV5-4 and TRBJ2-7, with TRBD2 matching over 7 bases. Losses at the gene ends were 4 bases for V and 2 bases for J; bases not matched to a gene: 3. This CDR3 comprises 13 residues. In germline, CDR1 is SGHNT, CDR2 YYREEE (reference sequence). The CDR3 spells CASSGGTTYEQYF. The CDR3 nucleotides read TGTGCCAGCAGCGGCGGGACTACCTACGAGCAGTACTTC.

This chain connects TRBV14 to TRBJ1-2; D not resolved. Germline V gene sequence: CDR1 SGHDN, CDR2 FVKESK. The CDR3 length is 13 residues. Trimming cost V 1 base and J 4 bases, with 7 bases left between them. CDR3 residues: CASSQALLYGYTF. The CDR3 DNA is TGTGCCAGCAGCCAAGCACTCCTCTATGGCTACACCTTC.

This clone was counted once. V and J are TRBV15 and TRBJ1-5; 9 nucleotides align to TRBD1. The ends lost 5 bases at V and 9 bases at J; junction bases unmatched: 5. There are 13 residues in the CDR3. Germline CDR1 and CDR2: LNHNV and YYDKDF (reference sequence). The CDR3 loop is CATSSGQGRPQHF. CDR3 bases: TGTGCCACCAGCTCAGGACAGGGGAGGCCCCAGCATTTT.

The chain carries TRBV9 and TRBJ2-7; D might be TRBD2 (6 bases). The CDR3 extends over 15 amino acids. Trimming removed 4 bases from V and 3 bases from J, with 17 bases in between. Germline V gene lookup returns CDR1 SGDLS and CDR2 YYNGEE. CDR3: CASSPRSQGGYEQYF. CDR3 nucleotide sequence: TGTGCCAGCAGCCCCCGTAGTCAGGGAGGCTACGAGCAGTACTTC.

This chain links TRBV7-3 with TRBJ2-2; maybe TRBD1 (6 bases). The V and J ends lost 3 bases and 6 bases respectively, with 17 bases between them. The CDR3 is 16 amino acids. The germline V gene has CDR1 SGHTA and CDR2 FQGTGA. CDR3 loop: CASSFHAAGVSGELFF. The CDR3 bases are TGTGCCAGCAGCTTCCACGCAGCAGGGGTTTCCGGGGAGCTGTTTTTT.

CDR3 bases: TGTGCCAGCAGCTCATCATACAGGGACTATGGCTACACCTTC. This sequence encodes CASSSSYRDYGYTF. The rearrangement joins TRBV7-2 to TRBJ1-2; tentative D call: TRBD1 (6 bases). Germline lookup yields CDR1 SGHTA and CDR2 FQGNSA. CDR3 length: 14 amino acids. Trimming pared 4 bases from V and 3 bases from J, leaving 12 bases between.

This clone appeared a single time. Other DNA sequences of this sample code for an identical CDR3. The chain links TRBV5-1 to TRBJ2-2; a possible D gene is TRBD2 (6 bases). The CDR3 consists of 13 residues. V was clipped by 4 bases and J by 6 bases, with 10 bases between them. Per germline, CDR1 SGHRS and CDR2 YFSETQ. The CDR3 region is CASSPGTSGELFF. The CDR3 DNA reads TGCGCCAGCAGCCCCGGGACTTCCGGGGAGCTGTTTTTT.

This chain links TRBV4-1 with TRBJ2-7; D may be TRBD2 (6 bases). The CDR3 length is 12 residues. The V end was cut by 6 bases, the J end by 5 bases, with 11 bases between. Germline assignment: CDR1 MGHRA and CDR2 YSYEKL. The CDR3 DNA reads as TGCGCCAGCAGGAGCGGGTCCCACGAGCAGTACTTC. Translating it yields CASRSGSHEQYF.

The gene calls are TRBV6-2 or TRBV6-3 and TRBJ1-5; D unresolved. Germline assignment: CDR1 MNHEY and CDR2 SVGEGT. CDR3 size: 11 residues. V dropped 4 bases and J dropped 9 bases, with 7 bases sitting between them. The CDR3 nucleotides read TGTGCCAGCAGTTTCGGAGGGCCCCAGCATTTT. It yields the protein CASSFGGPQHF.

The CDR3 bases are TGTGCCACCAGTGATTTCCACGGGGGGCATGAGCAGTTCTTC. It encodes CATSDFHGGHEQFF. The chain couples TRBV24-1 to TRBJ2-1, with a tentative D call TRBD2 (7 bases). The germline CDR1 and CDR2 sequences are KGHDR and SFDVKD. The V end was cut by 1 base, the J end by 8 bases, with 11 bases between. This CDR3 has 14 amino acids.